Shown below are 21 T cell receptor beta chains from a single sample sequenced in a study of T cell changes during pregnancy in multiple sclerosis. The repertoire was sequenced with immunoSEQ multiplex PCR; TCRdb's copy has only in-frame clones and lacks some. This table has fewer than 85,000 clones, 80% to 95% appearing once. Specimen: peripheral blood, collected before pregnancy. These receptors were collected from a female donor with multiple sclerosis, enrolled in a pregnancy study.

The V gene is TRBV7-9, the J gene TRBJ2-7, with TRBD2 as a possible D gene (6 bases). Trimming shortened V by 1 base and J by 6 bases, and 16 bases separated the two germline ends. Germline assignment: CDR1 SEHNR and CDR2 FQNEAQ (reference sequence). CDR3 length: 15 residues. The CDR3 sequence: CASSLELAATSEQYF. CDR3 sequence (DNA): TGTGCCAGCAGCTTAGAACTAGCAGCTACGTCCGAGCAGTACTTC.

The rearrangement links TRBV7-9 to TRBJ1-2; D gene ambiguous. The V and J ends lost 4 bases and 2 bases respectively, with 20 bases between them. This CDR3 comprises 17 residues. Per germline, CDR1 SEHNR and CDR2 FQNEAQ (reference sequence). CDR3 bases: TGTGCCAGCAGCTCATCGATAACTGTCTCCTCCAACTATGGCTACACCTTC. Encoded protein: CASSSSITVSSNYGYTF.

The CDR3 loop reads CASSQHSGRGNEQFF. In DNA form, the CDR3 reads TGCGCCAGCAGCCAACATAGCGGGAGAGGTAATGAGCAGTTCTTC. This chain joins TRBV4-3 and TRBJ2-1; 9 bases fit TRBD2. The CDR3 totals 15 residues. With 2 bases clipped from V and 7 bases from J, the junction kept 6 bases outside the gene matches. Germline CDR1 reads LGHNA; CDR2 reads YSLEER.

Of note for this clone: The same CDR3 can be traced to other DNA sequences in this sample. The V gene is TRBV7-2, the J gene TRBJ2-1; a weak D match, TRBD1 (7 bases). Germline V gene lookup returns CDR1 SGHTA and CDR2 FQGNSA. With 2 bases removed from V and 8 bases from J, the gap between germline ends came to 10 bases. The CDR3 is 13 amino acids. The CDR3 nucleotides read TGTGCCAGCAGCTTACAGGGGGGCGATGAGCAGTTCTTC. Protein: CASSLQGGDEQFF.

CDR3 region: CASSLLRTGRAKNIQYF. CDR3 coding DNA: TGTGCCAGCAGCTTATTAAGGACAGGTCGGGCCAAAAACATTCAGTACTTC. The V gene is TRBV13, the J gene TRBJ2-4; 7 bases fit TRBD1. Unmatched junction bases numbered 8, after V lost 2 bases and J lost 1 base. CDR1 and CDR2 from the germline V gene are PRHDT and FYEKMQ (reference sequence). This CDR3 is 17 amino acids long. Variable domain in full (rest from reference TRBV13 and TRBJ2-4): AAGVIQSPRHLIKEKRETATLKCYPIPRHDTVYWYQQGPGQDPQFLISFYEKMQSDKGSIPDRFSAQQFSDYHSELNMSSLELGDSALYFCASSLLRTGRAKNIQYFGAGTRLSVL.

The J gene is TRBJ1-2, the V gene TRBV11-2; D gene unclear. Germline CDR1 and CDR2: SGHAT and FQNNGV. V was clipped by 6 bases and J by 5 bases, with 13 bases between them. The CDR3 sequence is 13 residues long. CDR3: CASRKIAEYGYTF. The CDR3 DNA follows: TGTGCCAGCAGGAAAATAGCCGAGTATGGCTACACCTTC.

The rearrangement joins TRBV7-2 to TRBJ2-2; D is unclear. The CDR3 runs 15 residues. V shed 3 bases and J shed 4 bases, with 12 bases lying between them. Per the germline V gene, CDR1 is SGHTA and CDR2 is FQGNSA. This chain's CDR3 is CASSFRASGTGELFF. As DNA, the CDR3 is TGTGCCAGCAGCTTTAGAGCCTCGGGCACCGGGGAGCTGTTTTTT.

This chain links TRBV6-1 with TRBJ1-5; 7 bases map to TRBD1. Unmatched junction bases numbered 6, after V lost 8 bases and J lost 5 bases. The CDR3 runs to 13 residues. CDR1 and CDR2 from the germline V gene are MNHNS and SASEGT. CDR3 DNA sequence: TGTGCCAGCTTAGGGACAGTTGATCAGCCCCAGCATTTT. It encodes CASLGTVDQPQHF.

V is TRBV27 and J is TRBJ1-5; 8 bases line up with TRBD1. The trim removed 5 bases at V and 0 bases at J, leaving 9 bases unmatched. Germline V gives CDR1 MNHEY, CDR2 SMNVEV (reference sequence). This CDR3 has 17 residues. The DNA for the CDR3 is TGTGCCAGCAGTCCGCGGACAGGGCCCTATAGCAATCAGCCCCAGCATTTT. It translates to CASSPRTGPYSNQPQHF.

The V gene is TRBV6-1, the J gene TRBJ1-2; weak D call: TRBD1 (5 bases). CDR1 MNHNS and CDR2 SASEGT come from the germline V gene. The CDR3 spans 17 residues. Trimming removed 3 bases from V and 1 base from J, with 18 bases in between. CDR3 DNA sequence: TGTGCCAGCAGTGAGTGGTCGGGGGGTTCGTTTAACTATGGCTACACCTTC. This sequence encodes CASSEWSGGSFNYGYTF.

The table lists this clone with a count of one. The chain links TRBV5-8 to TRBJ1-1, with 9 positions matching TRBD1. The length of the CDR3 is 15 residues. The V gene's germline CDR1 is SGHTS and CDR2 YDEGEE. V trimming: 0 bases; J trimming: 4 bases; junction bases outside the gene matches: 4. CDR3 nucleotide sequence: TGTGCCAGCAGCTTGGATACGGGACAGGGCACTGAAGCTTTCTTT. As protein: CASSLDTGQGTEAFF.

The chain links TRBV7-9 to TRBJ1-2, with D possibly matching TRBD1 (6 bases). Trimming removed 5 bases at V and 2 bases at J, with 12 bases between. This CDR3 is built from 14 residues. Germline V gene lookup returns CDR1 SEHNR and CDR2 FQNEAQ (reference sequence). The CDR3 DNA reads TGTGCCAGCAGCACCGAGACAGGCAACTATGGCTACACCTTC. Translation gives CASSTETGNYGYTF. The variable domain in full, completed from reference TRBV7-9 and TRBJ1-2, reads DTGVSQNPRHKITKRGQNVTFRCDPISEHNRLYWYRQTLGQGPEFLTYFQNEAQLEKSRLLSDRFSAERPKGSFSTLEIQRTEQGDSAMYLCASSTETGNYGYTFGSGTRLTVV.

This chain uses TRBV4-3 with TRBJ2-1; 13 bases are shared with TRBD2. Trimming took 2 bases from V and 6 from J; bases not matched to a gene: 10. Per germline, CDR1 LGHNA and CDR2 YSLEER. The CDR3 is 18 residues long. CDR3 loop: CASSQRLGTSGTVNEQFF. The CDR3 nucleotides are TGCGCCAGCAGCCAACGCCTCGGGACTAGCGGGACCGTCAATGAGCAGTTCTTC.

V and J are TRBV28 and TRBJ1-1; the D gene is possibly TRBD1 (6 bases). V dropped 3 bases and J dropped 2 bases, with 13 bases sitting between them. Germline values: CDR1 MDHEN, CDR2 SYDVKM. The CDR3 is 15 residues long. The CDR3 reads CASSLPGEINTEAFF. CDR3 nucleotides: TGTGCCAGCAGTTTGCCAGGGGAGATAAACACTGAAGCTTTCTTT. Together with reference TRBV28 and TRBJ1-1, the CDR3 gives the full variable domain: DVKVTQSSRYLVKRTGEKVFLECVQDMDHENMFWYRQDPGLGLRLIYFSYDVKMKEKGDIPEGYSVSREKKERFSLILESASTNQTSMYLCASSLPGEINTEAFFGQGTRLTVV.

This clone was observed a few times. The V call is TRBV5-1, the J call TRBJ1-1; 7 bases are shared with TRBD1. Looked up from germline, CDR1 is SGHRS and CDR2 is YFSETQ. Germline trimming cut 0 bases from V and 6 bases from J; bases unmatched to any gene: 8. CDR3 size: 15 residues. The CDR3 loop is CASSLEGARKAEAFF. For the CDR3, the DNA is TGCGCCAGCAGCTTGGAGGGGGCGAGAAAAGCTGAAGCTTTCTTT.

V gene TRBV7-9 combines with J gene TRBJ1-1; D call uncertain. This CDR3 is built from 17 residues. CDR1 and CDR2 (germline): SEHNR, FQNEAQ (reference sequence). V lost 0 bases and J lost 1, with 15 bases in between. DNA for the CDR3: TGTGCCAGCAGCTTAGCCCCCAATCGGGGTTCGAACACTGAAGCTTTCTTT. It is translated as CASSLAPNRGSNTEAFF.

The genes are TRBV28 and TRBJ2-7; possible D gene TRBD2, 6 bases. The CDR3 sequence is 13 residues long. V shed 2 bases and J shed 3 bases, with 8 bases lying between them. CDR1 and CDR2 from the germline V gene are MDHEN and SYDVKM. CDR3 sequence: CASSLISGYEQYF. Written as DNA, the CDR3 is TGTGCCAGCAGTTTAATTAGCGGCTACGAGCAGTACTTC.

V is TRBV7-9 and J is TRBJ2-3, with D uncertain. V dropped 1 base and J dropped 2 bases, with 4 bases sitting between them. The CDR3 covers 13 residues. Germline CDR1 SEHNR, CDR2 FQNEAQ (reference sequence). CDR3 DNA: TGTGCCAGCAGCTTAGGAGACACAGATACGCAGTATTTT. Its protein is CASSLGDTDTQYF. Based on the CDR3 plus reference TRBV7-9 and TRBJ2-3, the full variable domain is DTGVSQNPRHKITKRGQNVTFRCDPISEHNRLYWYRQTLGQGPEFLTYFQNEAQLEKSRLLSDRFSAERPKGSFSTLEIQRTEQGDSAMYLCASSLGDTDTQYFGPGTRLTVL.

CDR3 residues: CASSEALRASGIYEQYF. The CDR3 DNA reads TGTGCCAGCAGTGAAGCGCTTCGGGCTAGCGGTATCTACGAGCAGTACTTC. The J gene is TRBJ2-7, the V gene TRBV2; 7 bases are a match to TRBD2. V was clipped by 0 bases and J by 3 bases; unmatched bases: 11. The CDR3 runs 17 residues. Germline values: CDR1 SNHLY, CDR2 FYNNEI.

The chain links TRBV15 to TRBJ2-1; 10 bases align to TRBD2. Germline CDR1 is LNHNV and CDR2 is YYDKDF (reference sequence). CDR3 size: 14 residues. Trimming cost V 8 bases and J 4 bases; bases outside gene matches: 5. The CDR3 nucleotides read TGTGCCACCGAGCGACTAGCGGGTTACAATGAGCAGTTCTTC. As protein: CATERLAGYNEQFF.

This clone has just one count. The chain joins TRBV28 to TRBJ2-3; 10 bases are shared with TRBD2. J gave up 7 bases and V 6 bases, and 13 bases lay outside the gene matches. CDR3 length: 16 residues. From germline, CDR1 is MDHEN and CDR2 SYDVKM. The CDR3, as DNA: TGTGCCAGCAGCAATCACCTTACTAGCGGGACGTATACGCAGTATTTT. This sequence encodes CASSNHLTSGTYTQYF.